Listed below are T cell receptor beta chains from one sample, sequenced in a study of shared clonotypes between healthy human individuals. Some clones are missing from TCRdb's copy, which holds only in-frame ones; the method was immunoSEQ multiplex PCR. The sample holds around 1.1 million clones, about 72% seen once. Specimen: memory CD4+ T cells from PBMCs. These receptors were collected from a man between 18 and 35 years old in good health. Some clones in this sample may be carry-over from other donors' samples. The CDR3 runs from the conserved cysteine through the conserved F or W. D genes are given only for firm matches. Rows may omit the clone size; those that give it use once, few, many or a size class.

D,V,length,J,size,DNA,CDR3
-,TRBV6-1,15,TRBJ2-3,few,TGTGCCAGCAGTGAACACAGGGTCGAAACAGATACGCAGTATTTT,CASSEHRVETDTQYF
-,TRBV28,15,TRBJ2-3,-,TGTGCCAGCAGGGAGCAGACAGCCAGCACAGATACGCAGTATTTT,CASREQTASTDTQYF
-,TRBV5-1,14,TRBJ2-3,-,TGCGCCAGCAGCTTGGCACAAGCAGGAGATACGCAGTATTTT,CASSLAQAGDTQYF
TRBD1,TRBV5-1,15,TRBJ1-1,-,TGCGCCAGCAGCAACTCAGGGGGCTTGGGCACTGAAGCTTTCTTT,CASSNSGGLGTEAFF
-,TRBV6-5,14,TRBJ2-2,-,TGTGCCAGCAGTTTCCCCTCTAGCCCCGGGGAGCTGTTTTTT,CASSFPSSPGELFF
-,TRBV28,13,TRBJ1-1,-,TGTGCCAGCAGTTTAGAGTTTCAGATAGAAGCTTTCTTT,CASSLEFQIEAFF
-,TRBV11-2,12,TRBJ1-2,-,TGTGCCAGCAGCTTGGTAGGGGGTGGCTACACCTTC,CASSLVGGGYTF
-,TRBV5-1,14,TRBJ1-1,-,TGCGCCAGCAGCTTGGGAGTACAGAACACTGAAGCTTTCTTT,CASSLGVQNTEAFF
-,TRBV30,11,TRBJ1-1,-,TGTGCCTGGGGAGAAATTACTGAAGCTTTCTTT,CAWGEITEAFF
-,TRBV5-4,14,TRBJ1-2,-,TGTGCCAGCAGCTATATCGGGGTTGACTATGGCTACACCTTC,CASSYIGVDYGYTF
-,TRBV28,16,TRBJ1-5,-,TGTGCCAGCAGTTTATCGGCGGCACTGAGCAATCAGCCCCAGCATTTT,CASSLSAALSNQPQHF
-,TRBV7-3,14,TRBJ2-3,-,TGTGCCAGCAGCACTTGGCTACAGGGAGATACGCAGTATTTT,CASSTWLQGDTQYF
-,TRBV11-2,14,TRBJ2-5,-,TGTGCCAGCAAATATTCGACTAGTTTAGAGACCCAGTACTTC,CASKYSTSLETQYF
TRBD1,TRBV18,16,TRBJ1-1,-,TGTGCCAGCTCTATCCGGGACAGAATTTATTGGGGTGAAGCTTTCTTT,CASSIRDRIYWGEAFF
-,TRBV5-5,16,TRBJ1-1,-,TGTGCCAGCAGCTTGGCAATGGGACGGCTGAACACTGAAGCTTTCTTT,CASSLAMGRLNTEAFF
TRBD1,TRBV7-8,15,TRBJ2-7,few,TGTGCCAGCAGTACCGGAGGACAGGGAACCTACGAGCAGTACTTC,CASSTGGQGTYEQYF
-,TRBV19,14,TRBJ2-7,-,TGTGCCAGTAGGGACCTCTCCGGGACCTACGAGCAGTACTTC,CASRDLSGTYEQYF
TRBD1,TRBV27,14,TRBJ2-7,-,TGTGCCAGCAGTCTAAACAGGGGTAGGGACGAGCAGTACTTC,CASSLNRGRDEQYF
TRBD1,TRBV5-1,15,TRBJ1-1,few,TGCGCCAGCAGCTTGGGCGGACAGGGACTCACTGAAGCTTTCTTT,CASSLGGQGLTEAFF
-,TRBV20-1,10,TRBJ1-1,-,TGCAGTGCTATGAACACAGAAGCTTTCTTT,CSAMNTEAFF
-,TRBV2,13,TRBJ1-3,-,TGTGCCAGCGGAACGACGCCGGGAAACACCATATATTTT,CASGTTPGNTIYF
TRBD2,TRBV27,18,TRBJ2-5,-,TGTGCCAGCAGTCCCTCCCGGACTAGCGGGAGGGCGAGGGAGACCCAGTACTTC,CASSPSRTSGRARETQYF
-,TRBV4-3,15,TRBJ1-1,-,TGCGCCAGCAGCCAAGGAGGCGGAGCGAACACTGAAGCTTTCTTT,CASSQGGGANTEAFF
-,TRBV5-6,18,TRBJ1-5,-,TGTGCCAGCAGCTTGCGGCCGGGGGCTGGTGGGGGCAATCAGCCCCAGCATTTT,CASSLRPGAGGGNQPQHF
TRBD2,TRBV29-1,12,TRBJ2-3,-,TGCAGCGTTGTTGCGGGAGTGGATACGCAGTATTTT,CSVVAGVDTQYF
-,TRBV6-5,15,TRBJ2-7,once,TGTGCCAGCACTTACGTACAGGGCCCAACCTACGAGCAGTACTTC,CASTYVQGPTYEQYF
-,TRBV5-1,11,TRBJ2-2,-,TGCGCCAGCAGCTTCTCCGGGGAGCTGTTTTTT,CASSFSGELFF
-,TRBV9,14,TRBJ2-3,-,TGTGCCAGCAGCCCCCAACTGAAGTATATTACGCAGTATTTT,CASSPQLKYITQYF
-,TRBV27,15,TRBJ2-2,-,TGTGCCAGCAGCCCCTGGCGTCAGAACACCGGGGAGCTGTTTTTT,CASSPWRQNTGELFF
TRBD2,TRBV5-1,15,TRBJ2-1,-,TGCGCCAGCAGCAGAAGACTAGCGGAAGGAACTGAGCAGTTCTTC,CASSRRLAEGTEQFF
-,TRBV5-4,13,TRBJ1-5,-,TGTGCCAGCAGCTTGGGACAGAATCAGCCCCAGCATTTT,CASSLGQNQPQHF
-,TRBV5-1,13,TRBJ2-1,-,TGCGCCAGCAGCAGCCGTTCGTACGATGAGCAGTTCTTC,CASSSRSYDEQFF
TRBD2,TRBV11-3,18,TRBJ2-1,few,TGTGCCAGCAGCTTAGGCCCGGGACTAGCGGGAGCTTACAATGAGCAGTTCTTC,CASSLGPGLAGAYNEQFF
TRBD2,TRBV27,17,TRBJ2-2,-,TGTGCCAGCAGTTTAGGGTTCAGAGCGGGGAGCACCGGGGAGCTGTTTTTT,CASSLGFRAGSTGELFF
-,TRBV27,16,TRBJ2-3,once,TGTGCCAGCAGTCCCAGGGGCGGGAGTAGGTCAGATACGCAGTATTTT,CASSPRGGSRSDTQYF
-,TRBV4-2,16,TRBJ2-2,few,TGTGCCAGCAGCCACATAGGGGTTACGGACACCGGGGAGCTGTTTTTT,CASSHIGVTDTGELFF
TRBD1,TRBV18,16,TRBJ1-1,-,TGTGCCAGCTCACCATTAGCAGGGGGGAAGAACACTGAAGCTTTCTTT,CASSPLAGGKNTEAFF
-,TRBV29-1,14,TRBJ2-3,-,TGCAGCGCCCCCTTACAGGATGTAAGAGATACGCAGTATTTT,CSAPLQDVRDTQYF
-,TRBV5-1,16,TRBJ2-2,many,TGCGCCAGCGGCCCCCGTGGGCCCACAAAAGGCGGGGAGCTGTTTTTT,CASGPRGPTKGGELFF
TRBD1,TRBV18,15,TRBJ2-7,-,TGTGCCAGCTCACGAGGAAGGGGACAGAACTACGAGCAGTACTTC,CASSRGRGQNYEQYF
-,TRBV7-2,16,TRBJ2-2,-,TGTGCCAGCAGCTTAGCGTTAGCGGAGAACACCGGGGAGCTGTTTTTT,CASSLALAENTGELFF
-,TRBV28,15,TRBJ2-6,-,TGTGCCAGCTCTAGGTTACTCTCTGGGGCCAACGTCCTGACTTTC,CASSRLLSGANVLTF
-,TRBV5-4,14,TRBJ1-2,-,TGTGCCAGCAGCTTGGATCGAATCCCCTATGGCTACACCTTC,CASSLDRIPYGYTF
-,TRBV18,16,TRBJ2-7,-,TGTGCCAGCTCACCACCGTCCCAGCTGGGAGCGTACGAGCAGTACTTC,CASSPPSQLGAYEQYF
-,TRBV18,13,TRBJ1-1,-,TGTGCCAGCTCACCCCTCTTGAGGAATGAAGCTTTCTTT,CASSPLLRNEAFF
-,TRBV6-6,14,TRBJ1-5,-,TGTGCCAGCAGTTTCACCACAGGGAATCAGCCCCAGCATTTT,CASSFTTGNQPQHF